This entry lists 18 T cell receptor beta chains sequenced from one sample in a study of blood T cells in healthy people across ages. Combining a sample-barcoded 5' primer with a J-beta primer mix, a second PCR ran for about 7 to 11 cycles. TCRdb redid the calling of the 5' RACE reads with MiXCR, one entry per CDR3 protein. Seen here are approximately 800,000 distinct CDR3 sequences, around half observed once, and the top ten hold approximately 18%. The specimen sequenced was blood. Every receptor here comes from a man older than 75 in good health.

The chain carries TRBV12-3 or TRBV12-4 and TRBJ2-5, with 9 bases that match TRBD2. V shed 5 bases, J shed 11 bases, and the junction held 18 bases outside the gene matches. This CDR3 region has 16 residues. CDR3 in DNA: TGTGCCAGCAGTCCTCCTAATAGCGGGAGCCTGCCTGAGCAGTACTTC. Protein sequence: CASSPPNSGSLPEQYF.

This clonotype came up a few times. V gene TRBV10-2 combines with J gene TRBJ1-5; D not resolved. V lost 0 bases, J lost 6 bases, and 9 bases lay in between. Germline loops: CDR1 WSHSY, CDR2 SAAADI. This CDR3 has 14 amino acids. DNA of the CDR3: TGCGCCAGCAGTGAGTCGAGAGGTAGTCAGCCCCAGCATTTT. The encoded protein is CASSESRGSQPQHF.

This clonotype was recorded at least ten times. The chain carries TRBV29-1 and TRBJ2-1, with D unresolved. Germline lookup yields CDR1 SQVTM and CDR2 ANQGSEA. V lost 1 base and J 0 bases, leaving 10 bases between the germline ends. The length of the CDR3 is 15 residues. The CDR3 DNA is TGCAGCGTTGAAGGCTTCTTAAGCTCCTACAATGAGCAGTTCTTC. Translated: CSVEGFLSSYNEQFF.

Comments on this clonotype: Relative to the germline gene, one junction end is altered; a read error may explain this. The chain carries TRBV3-1 and TRBJ1-1; TRBD1 might be the D (6 bases). In germline, CDR1 is LGHDT, CDR2 YNNKEL (reference sequence). The CDR3 runs 15 residues. The CDR3 DNA reads as TGTGCCAGCAGTCAAGAGGGGGAAGGAGGGACTGAAGCTTTCTTT. Translated: CASSQEGEGGTEAFF.

CDR3 residues: CSVLAMGRNEQYF. The CDR3 DNA reads TGCAGCGTTTTGGCGATGGGGCGAAATGAGCAGTACTTC. This chain connects TRBV29-1 to TRBJ2-5, with D possibly being TRBD1 (5 bases). V was shortened by 5 bases and J by 11 bases, with 21 bases between the two germline ends. The germline V gene has CDR1 SQVTM and CDR2 ANQGSEA. CDR3 length: 13 residues. The complete variable domain, with remaining parts taken from reference TRBV29-1 and TRBJ2-5, reads SAVISQKPSRDICQRGTSLTIQCQVDSQVTMMFWYRQQPGQSLTLIATANQGSEATYESGFVIDKFPISRPNLTFSTLTVSNMSPEDSSIYLCSVLAMGRNEQYFGPGTRLLVL.

CDR3 DNA: TGTGCCAGCAGGACCAGTACTAGCGGGACCAATGAGCAGTTCTTC. Translated: CASRTSTSGTNEQFF. The gene calls are TRBV12-3 or TRBV12-4 and TRBJ2-1; 10 nucleotides align to TRBD2. V lost 6 bases, J lost 6 bases, and 8 bases stayed unmatched. The CDR3 consists of 15 residues.

This CDR3 reads CASSQESDPRREKLFF. The CDR3 DNA follows: TGTGCCAGCAGCCAAGAATCGGACCCCCGACGTGAAAAACTGTTTTTT. The chain recombines TRBV3-1 with TRBJ1-4, with D uncertain. There are 16 residues in the CDR3. The germline V gene has CDR1 LGHDT and CDR2 YNNKEL (reference sequence). V was clipped by 0 bases and J by 7 bases, with 15 bases between them.

To note about this clonotype: A read error is possible here, since a much larger clone lies one base away. CDR3 nucleotides: TGTGCCAGCAGCTTAAGTCGGCTTGAGCAGTACTTC. Translating gives CASSLSRLEQYF. The rearrangement joins TRBV7-2 to TRBJ2-5; D unresolved. Trimming shortened V by 2 bases and J by 11 bases, and 12 bases separated the two germline ends. In germline, CDR1 is SGHTA, CDR2 FQGNSA. The CDR3 covers 12 residues.

The chain employs TRBV28 and TRBJ2-1; 7 bases agree with TRBD1. Germline V gives CDR1 MDHEN, CDR2 SYDVKM. The CDR3 loop spans 15 amino acids. V shed 2 bases and J 2 bases; nucleotides not matched to a gene: 3. CDR3 bases: TGTGCCAGCAGTTTACACAGGGGAGCCTACAATGAGCAGTTCTTC. Residues: CASSLHRGAYNEQFF.

This chain links TRBV30 with TRBJ1-1; D unresolved. This CDR3 spans 14 amino acids. CDR1 is GTSNPN and CDR2 is SVGIG in the germline V gene (reference sequence). Between the trimmed V and J ends, which lost 0 bases and 4 bases, there was a span of 12 bases. This chain's CDR3 is CAWSVWGVSTEAFF. CDR3 in DNA: TGTGCCTGGAGTGTATGGGGAGTCAGCACTGAAGCTTTCTTT.

This clonotype has only one observation. The CDR3 DNA sequence: TGCAGTGCTCTGGGGGGACCCTCCTACGAGCAGTACTTC. Translation gives CSALGGPSYEQYF. This sequence joins TRBV20-1 and TRBJ2-7; D may be TRBD2 (6 bases). CDR1 DFQATT and CDR2 SNEGSKA come from the germline V gene (reference sequence). This CDR3 is built from 13 residues. V dropped 5 bases and J dropped 0 bases, with 11 bases sitting between them.

This chain uses TRBV30 with TRBJ2-4; D tentatively fits TRBD1 or TRBD2 (7 bases each). The germline gives CDR1 GTSNPN, CDR2 SVGIG (reference sequence). Between the trimmed V and J ends, which lost 6 bases and 15 bases, there was a span of 24 bases. The CDR3 is 13 residues long. CDR3 in amino acids: CACQVGGEGAMYF. In DNA, the CDR3 is TGTGCCTGCCAAGTTGGGGGGGAGGGGGCTATGTACTTC.

This clonotype was counted a few times. The rearrangement joins TRBV28 to TRBJ2-5; D is perhaps TRBD1 (6 bases). The CDR3 sequence is 13 residues long. Germline CDR1 MDHEN, CDR2 SYDVKM. V lost 6 bases and J lost 7, with 15 bases in between. The CDR3 DNA is TGTGCCAGCAGACCAGGGGCTCAACGGACCCAGTACTTC. Its translation: CASRPGAQRTQYF.

This chain connects TRBV4-1 to TRBJ2-3, with 13 nucleotides matching TRBD2. V lost 0 bases and J lost 4; bases outside the gene matches: 16. The CDR3 is 21 residues long. Germline CDR1 and CDR2: MGHRA and YSYEKL. Written as DNA, the CDR3 is TGCGCCAGCAGCCAAGAATACAGGACTAGCGGGAGATTAATGATACCAGATACGCAGTATTTT. Its translation is CASSQEYRTSGRLMIPDTQYF.

This clonotype was seen many times. V is TRBV7-2 and J is TRBJ2-7; a weak D match, TRBD2 (6 bases). CDR1 and CDR2 from the germline V gene are SGHTA and FQGNSA. V gave up 5 bases and J gave up 2 bases, with 10 bases separating them. The CDR3 runs 13 residues. CDR3 nucleotides: TGTGCCAGCAGCCCGGACTACACCTACGAGCAGTACTTC. It translates to CASSPDYTYEQYF.

This chain uses TRBV12-3 or TRBV12-4 with TRBJ2-1; D could derive from TRBD1 or TRBD2 (5 bases each). The CDR3 totals 14 residues. V was cut by 5 bases and J by 4 bases, with 12 bases left in between. The CDR3 DNA is TGTGCCAGCAGTACTAGGACATTGTACAATGAGCAGTTCTTC. Protein sequence: CASSTRTLYNEQFF.

This sequence joins TRBV20-1 and TRBJ2-1; 8 positions agree with TRBD2. This CDR3 contains 14 residues. The trim removed 2 bases at V and 4 bases at J, leaving 4 bases unmatched. Germline CDR1 reads DFQATT; CDR2 reads SNEGSKA (reference sequence). This CDR3 is CSARSPGGYNEQFF. CDR3 DNA: TGCAGTGCTAGATCTCCGGGAGGGTACAATGAGCAGTTCTTC.

The chain uses TRBV7-2 and TRBJ2-7; 13 nucleotides agree with TRBD2. The CDR3 is 17 amino acids. The J segment lost 0 bases and the V segment lost 5 bases, leaving 7 bases of the junction unmatched. CDR1 SGHTA and CDR2 FQGNSA come from the germline V gene. The CDR3 DNA is TGTGCCAGCAGCCCGGGACTAGCGGGATACTACTCCTACGAGCAGTACTTC. Its translation is CASSPGLAGYYSYEQYF.